What follows are 17 T cell receptor beta chains derived from one specimen sequenced in a study of T cell clones after liver transplantation (dated by TCRdb to between 2018 and 2020). Library generation was performed with the immunoSEQ multiplex PCR assay. The clones in this table, taken by TCRdb from immuneACCESS, are in-frame only. Not every clone is retained; where verified, under half of the shortfall comes from an unresolved V gene, and the cause of the rest is unknown. A total of more than 95,000 clones appear in this sample, 75% to 90% of them only once. Jointly, the top ten make up 0.99% of the sample. Interpreted using the paper, the time point label stands for: pre-transplant. This specimen was CD4+ T cells from blood, taken before liver transplant. All receptors come from a human donor who received a liver transplant.

The chain carries TRBV7-2 and TRBJ2-2, with 8 positions matching TRBD1. Germline V gives CDR1 SGHTA, CDR2 FQGNSA. J gave up 5 bases and V 4 bases, and 3 bases lay outside the gene matches. This CDR3 spans 14 amino acids. CDR3 in DNA: TGTGCCAGCAGCTCGACAGGGGTAACCGGGGAGCTGTTTTTT. Encoded protein: CASSSTGVTGELFF.

J is TRBJ1-2 and V is TRBV6-1; D may be TRBD1 (5 bases). This CDR3 is 13 amino acids long. CDR1 is MNHNS and CDR2 is SASEGT in the germline V gene. V lost 2 bases and J 7 bases, leaving 11 bases between the germline ends. The CDR3 region has the DNA TGTGCCAGCAGTGAATCCAGGGCGACTGGCTACACCTTC. It is translated as CASSESRATGYTF.

V gene TRBV7-2 combines with J gene TRBJ1-4, with D possibly TRBD1 on 5 matching bases. This CDR3 comprises 15 residues. Germline CDR1 is SGHTA and CDR2 is FQGNSA. V was cut by 0 bases and J by 7 bases, with 12 bases left in between. CDR3 sequence (DNA): TGTGCCAGCAGCTTAGCGCAATCGGGGGGTGAAAAACTGTTTTTT. This gives the protein CASSLAQSGGEKLFF. The full variable domain, its missing parts supplied by reference TRBV7-2 and TRBJ1-4, is GAGVSQSPSNKVTEKGKDVELRCDPISGHTALYWYRQSLGQGLEFLIYFQGNSAPDKSGLPSDRFSAERTGGSVSTLTIQRTQQEDSAVYLCASSLAQSGGEKLFFGSGTQLSVL.

V usage is TRBV6-5 and J usage is TRBJ2-4; perhaps TRBD1 as D (5 bases). Per the germline V gene, CDR1 is MNHEY and CDR2 is SVGAGI. V lost 6 bases, J lost 15 bases, and 15 bases lay in between. The CDR3 is 11 amino acids. CDR3 residues: CASREQVFLYF. CDR3 bases: TGTGCCAGCAGAGAACAGGTATTTTTGTACTTC.

This clone showed up just a few times. The chain employs TRBV7-2 and TRBJ1-1; weak D call: TRBD1 (6 bases). Germline values: CDR1 SGHTA, CDR2 FQGNSA. V lost 4 bases to trimming and J lost 5 bases, with 17 bases between them. The CDR3 has 15 residues. The chain's CDR3 is CASSSLGGRRTEAFF. The CDR3 bases are TGTGCCAGCAGCTCTCTGGGGGGGCGTAGAACTGAAGCTTTCTTT.

This clone was counted between two and nine times. The V gene is TRBV28, the J gene TRBJ1-2; weak D call: TRBD1 (5 bases). The CDR3 is 16 residues long. Germline V gives CDR1 MDHEN, CDR2 SYDVKM. The V end lost 5 bases, the J end lost 4 bases, and 20 bases lay between the germline ends. CDR3 in DNA: TGTGCCAGCAGTCTCGGGGGGACCAGGGATCCCTATGGCTACACCTTC. This sequence encodes CASSLGGTRDPYGYTF.

The chain joins TRBV28 to TRBJ1-2, with 10 bases fitting TRBD1. This CDR3 spans 14 amino acids. V lost 7 bases and J lost 5; bases outside the gene matches: 7. CDR1 is MDHEN, CDR2 SYDVKM, per germline. CDR3 region: CASIRQGAWYGYTF. The CDR3 DNA reads as TGTGCCAGCATCAGACAGGGGGCTTGGTATGGCTACACCTTC.

This clone was counted between two and nine times. J is TRBJ2-7 and V is TRBV7-8; D perhaps matches TRBD1 (6 bases). Deletions cut 2 bases from V and 2 bases from J, with 10 bases between. This CDR3 is 14 amino acids long. Germline CDR1 and CDR2: SGHVS and FQNEAQ. CDR3 in amino acids: CASSLRGQTYEQYF. CDR3 coding DNA: TGTGCCAGCAGCTTAAGAGGACAGACCTACGAGCAGTACTTC.

The gene calls are TRBV14 and TRBJ2-5, with D possibly being TRBD2 (6 bases). Germline V gives CDR1 SGHDN, CDR2 FVKESK. Trimming took 8 bases from V and 5 from J, leaving 18 bases between them. The CDR3 is 14 amino acids. The CDR3 nucleotides read TGTGCCAGCGCCCAGAGGAGGGGCGGGGAGACCCAGTACTTC. Residues: CASAQRRGGETQYF.

The rearrangement joins TRBV29-1 to TRBJ1-2; D uncertain. CDR1 and CDR2 (germline): SQVTM, ANQGSEA. Trimming took off 7 bases at V and 1 base at J, with 7 bases between the two ends. CDR3 length: 11 residues. The CDR3 region has the DNA TGCAGCGGGACGGATAACTATGGCTACACCTTC. Translated: CSGTDNYGYTF. Full variable domain (remainder filled in from reference TRBV29-1 and TRBJ1-2): SAVISQKPSRDICQRGTSLTIQCQVDSQVTMMFWYRQQPGQSLTLIATANQGSEATYESGFVIDKFPISRPNLTFSTLTVSNMSPEDSSIYLCSGTDNYGYTFGSGTRLTVV.

This clone was counted ten times or more. Distinct nucleotide sequences in the sample also encode this CDR3. The V gene is TRBV18, the J gene TRBJ2-5; possibly TRBD2 for D (5 bases). The CDR3 is 14 amino acids. V shed 2 bases and J shed 5 bases, with 12 bases lying between them. Looked up from germline, CDR1 is KGHSH and CDR2 is LQKENI. CDR3 amino acids: CASSPDRGGETQYF. In DNA form, the CDR3 reads TGTGCCAGCTCACCAGACCGTGGAGGCGAGACCCAGTACTTC. The entire variable domain, with the rest obtained from reference TRBV18 and TRBJ2-5, is as follows: NAGVMQNPRHLVRRRGQEARLRCSPMKGHSHVYWYRQLPEEGLKFMVYLQKENIIDESGMPKERFSAEFPKEGPSILRIQQVVRGDSAAYFCASSPDRGGETQYFGPGTRLLVL.

V usage is TRBV28 and J usage is TRBJ1-2, with D unresolved. V was clipped by 6 bases and J by 6 bases, with 8 bases between them. Per the germline V gene, CDR1 is MDHEN and CDR2 is SYDVKM. There are 11 residues in the CDR3. The chain's CDR3 is CASSINHGYTF. CDR3 DNA sequence: TGTGCCAGCAGCATCAACCATGGCTACACCTTC.

Concerning this clone: One junction end does not reproduce the germline sequence, and a read error may be involved. Other nucleotide sequences in the sample specify the same CDR3. The chain has TRBV5-1 and TRBJ2-5; 7 bases map to TRBD1. The CDR3 length is 16 residues. CDR1 is SGHRS and CDR2 is YFSETQ in the germline V gene. CDR3 protein: CASSSIGQVNQETQYF. CDR3 nucleotide sequence: TGCGCCAGTAGCTCGATAGGACAGGTAAACCAAGAGACCCAGTACTTC.

V and J are TRBV14 and TRBJ2-5, with D maybe TRBD2 (6 bases). CDR1 is SGHDN and CDR2 is FVKESK in the germline V gene. The length of the CDR3 is 17 residues. The V and J ends lost 6 bases and 4 bases respectively, with 24 bases between them. Here the CDR3 reads CASSLGLSRGYGETQYF. The CDR3 nucleotides read TGTGCCAGCAGTCTTGGACTAAGTAGGGGATACGGAGAGACCCAGTACTTC. The entire variable domain, with the rest obtained from reference TRBV14 and TRBJ2-5, is as follows: EAGVTQFPSHSVIEKGQTVTLRCDPISGHDNLYWYRRVMGKEIKFLLHFVKESKQDESGMPNNRFLAERTGGTYSTLKVQPAELEDSGVYFCASSLGLSRGYGETQYFGPGTRLLVL.

The chain links TRBV27 to TRBJ2-3; 7 bases line up with TRBD1. This CDR3 is built from 17 residues. With 4 bases clipped from V and 5 bases from J, the junction kept 15 bases outside the gene matches. Germline V gene sequence: CDR1 MNHEY, CDR2 SMNVEV (reference sequence). CDR3 sequence (DNA): TGTGCCAGCAGTTCGCCCAAGGGGGCTAAAGGGATAGATACGCAGTATTTT. The encoded protein is CASSSPKGAKGIDTQYF.

This clone was seen once. The J gene is TRBJ1-3, the V gene TRBV7-9; no firm D call. CDR3 length equals 12 residues. Germline values: CDR1 SEHNR, CDR2 FQNEAQ (reference sequence). With 5 bases removed from V and 2 bases from J, the gap between germline ends came to 4 bases. CDR3 amino acids: CASSPTGNTIYF. In DNA, the CDR3 is TGTGCCAGCAGCCCCACTGGAAACACCATATATTTT.

The chain has TRBV6-5 and TRBJ1-2, with D hard to call. Trimming pared 5 bases from V and 5 bases from J, leaving 12 bases between. Per the germline V gene, CDR1 is MNHEY and CDR2 is SVGAGI. CDR3 length equals 13 residues. This CDR3 is CASSQNPTYGYTF. The DNA of the CDR3 is TGTGCCAGCAGTCAGAACCCGACTTATGGCTACACCTTC.